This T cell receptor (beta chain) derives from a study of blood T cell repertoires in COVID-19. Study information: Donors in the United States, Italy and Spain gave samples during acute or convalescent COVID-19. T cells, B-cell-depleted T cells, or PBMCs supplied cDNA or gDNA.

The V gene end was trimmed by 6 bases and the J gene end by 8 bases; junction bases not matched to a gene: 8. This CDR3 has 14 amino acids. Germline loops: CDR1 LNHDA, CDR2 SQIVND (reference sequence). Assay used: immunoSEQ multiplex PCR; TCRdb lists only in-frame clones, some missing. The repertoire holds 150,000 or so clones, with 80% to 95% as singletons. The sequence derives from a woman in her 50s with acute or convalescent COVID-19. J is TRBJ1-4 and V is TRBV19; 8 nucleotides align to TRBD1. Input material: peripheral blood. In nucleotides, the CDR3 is TGTGCCAGTAGGGCGGACAGGGAAAAGGAAAAACTGTTTTTT. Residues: CASRADREKEKLFF. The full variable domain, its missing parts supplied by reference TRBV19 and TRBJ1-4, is DGGITQSPKYLFRKEGQNVTLSCEQNLNHDAMYWYRQDPGQGLRLIYYSQIVNDFQKGDIAEGYSVSREKKESFPLTVTSAQKNPTAFYLCASRADREKEKLFFGSGTQLSVL.